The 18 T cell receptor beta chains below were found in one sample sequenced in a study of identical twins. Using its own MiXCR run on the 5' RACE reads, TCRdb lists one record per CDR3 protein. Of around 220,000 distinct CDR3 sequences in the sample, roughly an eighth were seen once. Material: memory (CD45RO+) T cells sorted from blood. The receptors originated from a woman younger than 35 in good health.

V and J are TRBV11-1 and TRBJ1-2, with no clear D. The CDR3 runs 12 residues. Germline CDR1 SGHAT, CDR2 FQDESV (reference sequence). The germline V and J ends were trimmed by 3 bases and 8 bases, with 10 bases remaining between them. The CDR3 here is CASSFDGWGYTF. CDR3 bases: TGTGCCAGCAGCTTCGACGGATGGGGCTACACCTTC.

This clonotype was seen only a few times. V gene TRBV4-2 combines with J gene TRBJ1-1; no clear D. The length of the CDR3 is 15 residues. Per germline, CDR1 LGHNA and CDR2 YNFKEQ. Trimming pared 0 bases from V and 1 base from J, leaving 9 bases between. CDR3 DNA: TGTGCCAGCAGCCAAGATACTTGGGGGAACACTGAAGCTTTCTTT. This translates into CASSQDTWGNTEAFF.

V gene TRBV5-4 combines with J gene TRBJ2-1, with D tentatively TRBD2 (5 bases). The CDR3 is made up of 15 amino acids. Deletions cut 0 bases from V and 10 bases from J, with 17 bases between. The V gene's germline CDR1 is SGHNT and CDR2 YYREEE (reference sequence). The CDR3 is CASSLVASRAGEQFF. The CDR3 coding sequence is TGTGCCAGCAGCTTGGTTGCGTCGAGGGCCGGGGAGCAGTTCTTC.

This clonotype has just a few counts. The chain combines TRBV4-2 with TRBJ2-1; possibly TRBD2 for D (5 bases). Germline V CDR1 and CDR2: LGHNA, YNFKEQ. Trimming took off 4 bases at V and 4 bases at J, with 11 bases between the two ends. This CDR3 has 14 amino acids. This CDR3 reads CASSPGSVYNEQFF. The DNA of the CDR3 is TGTGCCAGCAGCCCAGGTAGCGTTTACAATGAGCAGTTCTTC.

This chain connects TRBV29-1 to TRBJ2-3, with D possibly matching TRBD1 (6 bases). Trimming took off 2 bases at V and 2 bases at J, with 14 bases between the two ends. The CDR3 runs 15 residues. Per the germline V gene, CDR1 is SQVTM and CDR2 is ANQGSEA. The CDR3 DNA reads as TGCAGCGTTGAACTGAGACAGGCCAACACAGATACGCAGTATTTT. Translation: CSVELRQANTDTQYF.

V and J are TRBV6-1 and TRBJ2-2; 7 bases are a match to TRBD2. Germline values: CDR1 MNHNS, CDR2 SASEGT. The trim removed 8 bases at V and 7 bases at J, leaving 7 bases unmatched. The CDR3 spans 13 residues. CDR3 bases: TGTGCCAGCCTTACACCGGGAGGCGGGGAGCTGTTTTTT. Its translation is CASLTPGGGELFF.

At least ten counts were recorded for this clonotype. CDR3 in amino acids: CASKSAGVNTGELFF. The CDR3 DNA reads as TGTGCCAGCAAGTCGGCAGGCGTTAACACCGGGGAGCTGTTTTTT. This chain joins TRBV6-1 and TRBJ2-2; no reliable D call. Trimming removed 7 bases at V and 2 bases at J, with 14 bases between. The CDR3 contains 15 residues. From germline, CDR1 is MNHNS and CDR2 SASEGT.

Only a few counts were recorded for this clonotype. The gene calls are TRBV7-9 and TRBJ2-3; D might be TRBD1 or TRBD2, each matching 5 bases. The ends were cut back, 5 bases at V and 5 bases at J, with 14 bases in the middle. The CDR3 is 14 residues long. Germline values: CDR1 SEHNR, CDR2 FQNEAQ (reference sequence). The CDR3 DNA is TGTGCCAGCAGCCCCTACGTGGGGGTAGATACGCAGTATTTT. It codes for CASSPYVGVDTQYF.

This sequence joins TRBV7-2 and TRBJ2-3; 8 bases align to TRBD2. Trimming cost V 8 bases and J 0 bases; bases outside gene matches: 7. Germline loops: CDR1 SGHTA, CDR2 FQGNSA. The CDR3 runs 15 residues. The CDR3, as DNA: TGTGCCAGCCTTAGAGCGGGGGCTAGCACAGATACGCAGTATTTT. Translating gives CASLRAGASTDTQYF.

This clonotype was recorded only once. The CDR3 is CASSQGSAGELFF. CDR3 coding DNA: TGCGCCAGCAGCCAAGGTAGTGCCGGGGAGCTGTTTTTT. The chain carries TRBV4-3 and TRBJ2-2; D unresolved. Germline V gives CDR1 LGHNA, CDR2 YSLEER. Trimming shortened V by 1 base and J by 6 bases, and 6 bases separated the two germline ends. This CDR3 has 13 amino acids.

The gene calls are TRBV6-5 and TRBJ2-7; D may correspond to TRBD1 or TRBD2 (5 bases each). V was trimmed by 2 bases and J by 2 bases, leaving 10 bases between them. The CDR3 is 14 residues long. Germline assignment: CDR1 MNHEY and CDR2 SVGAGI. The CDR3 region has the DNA TGTGCCAGCAGTTACAGGCTGGGGGCCTACGAGCAGTACTTC. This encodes CASSYRLGAYEQYF.

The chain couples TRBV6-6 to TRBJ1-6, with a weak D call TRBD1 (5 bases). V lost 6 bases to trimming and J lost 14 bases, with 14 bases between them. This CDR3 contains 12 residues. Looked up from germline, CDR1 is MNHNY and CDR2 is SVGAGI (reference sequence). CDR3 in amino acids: CASSIGTATLHF. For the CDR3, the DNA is TGTGCCAGCAGCATCGGGACGGCCACCCTCCACTTT.

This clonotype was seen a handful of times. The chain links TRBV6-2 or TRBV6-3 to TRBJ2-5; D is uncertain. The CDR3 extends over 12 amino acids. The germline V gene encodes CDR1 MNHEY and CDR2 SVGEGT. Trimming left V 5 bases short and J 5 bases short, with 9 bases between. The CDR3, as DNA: TGTGCCAGCAGTGCCCCCCCGGAGACCCAGTACTTC. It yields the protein CASSAPPETQYF.

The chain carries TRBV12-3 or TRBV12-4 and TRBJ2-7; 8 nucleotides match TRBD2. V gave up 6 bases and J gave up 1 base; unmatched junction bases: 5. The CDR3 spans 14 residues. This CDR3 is CASRYSGASYEQYF. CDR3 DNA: TGTGCCAGCAGGTATAGCGGGGCTTCCTACGAGCAGTACTTC.

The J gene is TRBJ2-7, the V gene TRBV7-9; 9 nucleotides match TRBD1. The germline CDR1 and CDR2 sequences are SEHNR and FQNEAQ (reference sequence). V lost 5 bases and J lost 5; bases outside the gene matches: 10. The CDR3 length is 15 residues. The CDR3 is CASSPPGTGLNEQYF. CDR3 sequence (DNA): TGTGCCAGCAGCCCCCCCGGGACAGGGCTTAACGAGCAGTACTTC.

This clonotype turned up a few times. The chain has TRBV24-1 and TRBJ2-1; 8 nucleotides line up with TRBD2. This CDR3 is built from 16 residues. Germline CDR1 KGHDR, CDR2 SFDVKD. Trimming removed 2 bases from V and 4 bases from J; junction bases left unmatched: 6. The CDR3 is CATSDSVTGGYNEQFF. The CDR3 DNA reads TGTGCCACCAGTGATTCCGTGACGGGGGGGTACAATGAGCAGTTCTTC.

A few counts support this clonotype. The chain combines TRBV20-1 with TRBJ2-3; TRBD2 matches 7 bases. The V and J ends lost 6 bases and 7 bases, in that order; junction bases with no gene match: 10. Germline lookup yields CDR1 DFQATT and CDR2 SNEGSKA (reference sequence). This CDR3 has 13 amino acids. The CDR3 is CSAIGLESNTQYF. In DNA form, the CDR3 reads TGCAGTGCCATCGGACTAGAATCAAATACGCAGTATTTT.

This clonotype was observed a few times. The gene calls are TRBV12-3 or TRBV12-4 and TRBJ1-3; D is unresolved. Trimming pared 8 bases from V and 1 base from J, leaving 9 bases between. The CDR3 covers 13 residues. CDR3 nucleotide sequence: TGTGCCAGCGTAAGGACTTCTGGAAACACCATATATTTT. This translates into CASVRTSGNTIYF.